This T cell receptor (beta chain) comes out of a study of blood T cell repertoires in COVID-19 (dated by TCRdb to 2019 to 2021). With regard to the full study: Samples covering the acute and convalescent phases of COVID-19 were provided by collaborators in the United States, Italy and Spain. The material from the prospective study consisted of cDNA or gDNA derived from T cells, B-cell-depleted T cells, or PBMCs. The dataset comprised deeply sampled blood TCRbeta repertoires from subjects exposed to, actively infected with, or recovered from COVID-19. The repertoires were released in a freely available public database meant as a resource for research on the immune response to SARS-CoV-2. Samples came from the ongoing ImmuneRACE study (first 160 participants) plus 1,254 subjects from 6 global collaborators. Sample metadata almost always included a de-identified subject ID, COVID-19 status, age in years and sex. Where available, HLA class I and class II types were obtained from metadata supplied by the sample provider rather than from assay-based typing. Study-level results and caveats: Clinical and demographic metadata were provided uncurated, with the amount varying by source and participant.

TCRbeta CDR3 regions were amplified from genomic DNA using the immunoSEQ Assay, a bias-controlled multiplex PCR. The study's own analysis went as follows. The number of nucleated cells in each sample was estimated by amplification of reference gene primers within the assay. Sequence reads were collapsed and filtered to measure the absolute abundance of every unique TCRbeta CDR3 rearrangement. For each sample, productive Simpson clonality was calculated as the square root of Simpson's diversity index across productive rearrangements. TCRdb obtained this table from immuneACCESS and retained in-frame rearrangements with V and J assigned. These tables miss some clones; where compared with another copy, unresolved V genes account for less than half of the shortfall, and the remainder is unexplained. D and trimming were read from the DNA, whereas the V and J calls and clone size are those reported in that table. Here the sample has 130,000 to 150,000 clones; around 79% occur a single time. Approximately 5.2% of the sample is in the top ten clones.

Its CDR3 holds 15 amino acids, cysteine through phenylalanine. Just CDR3 DNA is preserved here, 45 bases in frame from base 1. Trimming costs V 1 base and J 0 bases, and their ends lie 8 bases apart. According to the germline V gene (reference sequence), CDR1 reads LNHNV and CDR2 reads YYDKDF. In Seattle, one collaborating source enrolled patients while the infection was active and tracked those patients longitudinally over the course of disease. Each collaborating institution followed its own protocols to collect whole blood in K2EDTA tubes. For TCRbeta analysis, collaborators shipped samples as frozen whole blood, isolated PBMCs, or DNA extracted from either of those sample types. Worth noting for this clone: Its antigen is unknown. Per-base qualities were not stored, and no clone one base away is much larger.

Recombination linked TRBV15 to TRBJ2-3, with TRBD2 tentatively as D gene (6 bases match). Sequencing used peripheral blood. This sequence was found in a woman in her 70s with COVID-19, enrolled during active disease. The nucleotide sequence is given as TGTGCCACCAGCAGAGGGGGGGTAAGCACAGATACGCAGTATTTT. Its protein product is CATSRGGVSTDTQYF.